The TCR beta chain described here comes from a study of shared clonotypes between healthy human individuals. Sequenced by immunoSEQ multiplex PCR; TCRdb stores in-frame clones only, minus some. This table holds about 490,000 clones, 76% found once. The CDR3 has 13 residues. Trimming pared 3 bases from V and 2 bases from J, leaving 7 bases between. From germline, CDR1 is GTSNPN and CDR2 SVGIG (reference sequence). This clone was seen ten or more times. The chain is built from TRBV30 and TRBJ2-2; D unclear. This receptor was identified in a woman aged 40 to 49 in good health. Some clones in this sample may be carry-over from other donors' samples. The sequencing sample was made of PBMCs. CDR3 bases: TGTGCCTGGAGAAAAGCTAACACCGGGGAGCTGTTTTTT. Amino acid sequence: CAWRKANTGELFF.